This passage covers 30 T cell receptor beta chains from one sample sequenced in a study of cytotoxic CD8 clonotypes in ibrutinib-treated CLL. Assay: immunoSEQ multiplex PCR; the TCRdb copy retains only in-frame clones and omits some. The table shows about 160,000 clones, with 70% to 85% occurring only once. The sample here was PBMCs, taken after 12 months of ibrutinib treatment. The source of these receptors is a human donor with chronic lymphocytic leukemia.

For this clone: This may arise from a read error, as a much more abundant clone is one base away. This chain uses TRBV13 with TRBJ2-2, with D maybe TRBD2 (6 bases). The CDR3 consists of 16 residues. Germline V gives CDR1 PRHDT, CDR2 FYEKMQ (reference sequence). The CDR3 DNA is TGTGCCAGCAGCTTAAGGGCAGCAGTTTCCACCGGGGGGCTGTTTTTT. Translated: CASSLRAAVSTGGLFF.

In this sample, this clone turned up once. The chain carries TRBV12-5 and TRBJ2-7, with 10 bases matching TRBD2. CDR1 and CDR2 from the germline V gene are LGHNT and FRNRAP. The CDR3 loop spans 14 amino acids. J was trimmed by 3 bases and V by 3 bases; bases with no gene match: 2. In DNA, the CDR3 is TGTGCTAGTGGTTTAAGCGGGAGGGTCTACGAGCAGTACTTC. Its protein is CASGLSGRVYEQYF.

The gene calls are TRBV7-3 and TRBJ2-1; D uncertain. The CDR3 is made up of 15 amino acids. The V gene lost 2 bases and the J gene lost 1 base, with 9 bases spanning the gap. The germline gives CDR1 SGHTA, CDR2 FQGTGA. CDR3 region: CASSLEGVSYNEQFF. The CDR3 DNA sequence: TGTGCCAGCAGCTTAGAAGGAGTTTCCTACAATGAGCAGTTCTTC.

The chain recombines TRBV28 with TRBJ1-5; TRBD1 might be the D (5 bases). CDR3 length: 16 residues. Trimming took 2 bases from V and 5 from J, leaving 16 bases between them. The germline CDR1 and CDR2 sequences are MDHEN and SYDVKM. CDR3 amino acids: CASSLPRGGRDQPQHF. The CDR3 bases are TGTGCCAGCAGTTTACCTCGGGGGGGAAGAGATCAGCCCCAGCATTTT.

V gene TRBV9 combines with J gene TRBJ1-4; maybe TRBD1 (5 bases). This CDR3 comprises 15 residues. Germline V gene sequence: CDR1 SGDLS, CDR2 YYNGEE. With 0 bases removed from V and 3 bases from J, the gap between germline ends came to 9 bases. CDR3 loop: CASSVGGVPNEKLFF. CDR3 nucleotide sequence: TGTGCCAGCAGCGTAGGAGGGGTGCCTAATGAAAAACTGTTTTTT.

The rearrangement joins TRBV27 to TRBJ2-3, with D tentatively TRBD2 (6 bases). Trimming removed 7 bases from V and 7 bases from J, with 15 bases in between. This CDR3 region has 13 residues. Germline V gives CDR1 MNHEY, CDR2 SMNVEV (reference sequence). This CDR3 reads CASKGRAGNTQYF. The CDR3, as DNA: TGTGCCAGCAAGGGACGGGCGGGAAATACGCAGTATTTT.

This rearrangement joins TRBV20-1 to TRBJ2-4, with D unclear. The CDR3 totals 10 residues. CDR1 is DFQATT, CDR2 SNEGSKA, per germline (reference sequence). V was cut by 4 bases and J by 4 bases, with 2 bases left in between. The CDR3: CSAKKNIQYF. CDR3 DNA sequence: TGCAGTGCTAAGAAAAACATTCAGTACTTC.

CDR3 region: CASSSELAPFRGGELFF. CDR3 sequence (DNA): TGTGCCAGCAGTTCAGAACTAGCCCCCTTTAGGGGCGGGGAGCTGTTTTTT. This rearrangement joins TRBV27 to TRBJ2-2; tentatively, D is TRBD2 (6 bases). CDR3 size: 17 residues. The V end was cut by 4 bases, the J end by 7 bases, with 22 bases between. Germline V CDR1 and CDR2: MNHEY, SMNVEV (reference sequence).

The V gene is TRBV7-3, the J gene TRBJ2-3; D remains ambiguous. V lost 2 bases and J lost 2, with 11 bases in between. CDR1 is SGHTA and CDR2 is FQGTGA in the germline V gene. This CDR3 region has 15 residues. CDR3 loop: CASSLGPSPTDTQYF. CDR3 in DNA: TGTGCCAGCAGCTTAGGTCCTAGTCCCACAGATACGCAGTATTTT.

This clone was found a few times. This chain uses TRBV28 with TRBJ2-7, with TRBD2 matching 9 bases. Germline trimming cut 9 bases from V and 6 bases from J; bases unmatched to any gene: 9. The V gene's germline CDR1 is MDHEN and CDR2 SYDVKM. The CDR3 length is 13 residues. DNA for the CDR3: TGTGCCAGTAAAGCGGGAGGCCATGGCGAGCAGTACTTC. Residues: CASKAGGHGEQYF.

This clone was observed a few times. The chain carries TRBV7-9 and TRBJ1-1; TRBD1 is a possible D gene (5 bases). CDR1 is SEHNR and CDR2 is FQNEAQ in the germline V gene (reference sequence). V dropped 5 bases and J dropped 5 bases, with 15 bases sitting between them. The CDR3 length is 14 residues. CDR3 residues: CASSVTSWGTEAFF. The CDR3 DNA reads TGTGCCAGCAGCGTGACTTCCTGGGGGACTGAAGCTTTCTTT.

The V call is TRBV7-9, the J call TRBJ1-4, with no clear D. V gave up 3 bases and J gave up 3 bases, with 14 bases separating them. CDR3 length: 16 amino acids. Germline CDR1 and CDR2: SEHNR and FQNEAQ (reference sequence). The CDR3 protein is CASSFSGGGANEKLFF. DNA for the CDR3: TGTGCCAGCAGCTTCAGTGGCGGTGGGGCTAATGAAAAACTGTTTTTT.

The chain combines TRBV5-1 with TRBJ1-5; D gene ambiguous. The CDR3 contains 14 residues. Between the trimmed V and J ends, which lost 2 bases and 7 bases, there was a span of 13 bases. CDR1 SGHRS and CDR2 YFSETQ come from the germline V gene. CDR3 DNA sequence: TGCGCCAGCAGCTTAGGCTCCCCGGGACAGCCCCAGCATTTT. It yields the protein CASSLGSPGQPQHF.

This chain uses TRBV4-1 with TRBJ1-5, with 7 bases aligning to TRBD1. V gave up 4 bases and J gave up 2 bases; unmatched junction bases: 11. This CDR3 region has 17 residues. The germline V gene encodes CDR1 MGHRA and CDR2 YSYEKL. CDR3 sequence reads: CASSRGEGAWRNQPQHF. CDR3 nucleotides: TGCGCCAGCAGCCGAGGAGAGGGGGCTTGGCGCAATCAGCCCCAGCATTTT.

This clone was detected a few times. CDR3 nucleotide sequence: TGTGCCAGCTCAAAAGACGAGACCACTGAAGCTTTCTTT. Translating it yields CASSKDETTEAFF. V is TRBV18 and J is TRBJ1-1; no reliable D call. Germline values: CDR1 KGHSH, CDR2 LQKENI. The CDR3 has 13 residues. V lost 5 bases and J lost 4, with 11 bases in between.

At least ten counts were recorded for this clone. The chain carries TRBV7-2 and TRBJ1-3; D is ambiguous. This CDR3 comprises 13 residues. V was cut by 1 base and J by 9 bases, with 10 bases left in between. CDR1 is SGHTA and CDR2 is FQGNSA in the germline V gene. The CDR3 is CASSLDRRATIYF. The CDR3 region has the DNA TGTGCCAGCAGCTTAGACCGCCGCGCCACCATATATTTT.

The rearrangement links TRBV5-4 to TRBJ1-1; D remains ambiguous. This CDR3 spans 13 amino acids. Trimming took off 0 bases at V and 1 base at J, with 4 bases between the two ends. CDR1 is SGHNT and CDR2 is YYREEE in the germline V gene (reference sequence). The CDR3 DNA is TGTGCCAGCAGCTTGGCTGCGAACACTGAAGCTTTCTTT. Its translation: CASSLAANTEAFF. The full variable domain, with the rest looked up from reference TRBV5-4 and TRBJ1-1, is ETGVTQSPTHLIKTRGQQVTLRCSSQSGHNTVSWYQQALGQGPQFIFQYYREEENGRGNFPPRFSGLQFPNYSSELNVNALELDDSALYLCASSLAANTEAFFGQGTRLTVV.

The CDR3 nucleotides read TGTGCCAGCAGCTTAGAACACTTGGGGAATGGCTACACCTTC. Protein product: CASSLEHLGNGYTF. The chain is built from TRBV11-2 and TRBJ1-2; no definite D call. Germline CDR1 is SGHAT and CDR2 is FQNNGV. Trimming shortened V by 0 bases and J by 6 bases, and 11 bases separated the two germline ends. The CDR3 loop spans 14 amino acids.

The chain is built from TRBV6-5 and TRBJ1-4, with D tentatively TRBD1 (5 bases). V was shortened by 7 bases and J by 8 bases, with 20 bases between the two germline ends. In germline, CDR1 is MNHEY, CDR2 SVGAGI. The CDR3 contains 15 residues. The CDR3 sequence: CASTTTRAKGEKLFF. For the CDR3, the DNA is TGTGCCAGCACCACCACGCGGGCCAAGGGGGAAAAACTGTTTTTT.

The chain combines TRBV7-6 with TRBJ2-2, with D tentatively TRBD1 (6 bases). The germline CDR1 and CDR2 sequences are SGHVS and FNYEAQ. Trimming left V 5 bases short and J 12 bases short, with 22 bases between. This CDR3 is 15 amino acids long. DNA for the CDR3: TGTGCCAGCAGCCCCGACAGGAACTCAAACTGGAAGCTGTTTTTT. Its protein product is CASSPDRNSNWKLFF.

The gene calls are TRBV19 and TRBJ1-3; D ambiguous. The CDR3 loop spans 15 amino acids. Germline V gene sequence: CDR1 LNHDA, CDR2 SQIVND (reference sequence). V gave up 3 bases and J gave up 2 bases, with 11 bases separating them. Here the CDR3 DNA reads TGTGCCAGTAGTATCCCCCGGCAGGCTGGAAACACCATATATTTT. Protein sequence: CASSIPRQAGNTIYF.

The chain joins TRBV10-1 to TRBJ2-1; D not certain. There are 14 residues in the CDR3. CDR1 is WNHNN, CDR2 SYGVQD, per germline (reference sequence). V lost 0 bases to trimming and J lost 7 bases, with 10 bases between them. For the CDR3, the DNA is TGCGCCAGCAGTGAGTCGATGGGATGGAATGAGCAGTTCTTC. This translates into CASSESMGWNEQFF.

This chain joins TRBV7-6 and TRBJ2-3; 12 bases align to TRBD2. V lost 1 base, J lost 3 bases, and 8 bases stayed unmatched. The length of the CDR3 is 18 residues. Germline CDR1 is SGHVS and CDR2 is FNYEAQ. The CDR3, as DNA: TGTGCCAGCAGCTTAGTTCGGACTAGCGGGAAAGAGACAGATACGCAGTATTTT. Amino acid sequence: CASSLVRTSGKETDTQYF.

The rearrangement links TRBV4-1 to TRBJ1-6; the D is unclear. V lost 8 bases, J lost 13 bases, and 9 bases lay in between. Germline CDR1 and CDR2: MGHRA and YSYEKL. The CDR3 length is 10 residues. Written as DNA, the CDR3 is TGCGCCAGCGGGCTCAGTCCCCTCCACTTT. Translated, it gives CASGLSPLHF.

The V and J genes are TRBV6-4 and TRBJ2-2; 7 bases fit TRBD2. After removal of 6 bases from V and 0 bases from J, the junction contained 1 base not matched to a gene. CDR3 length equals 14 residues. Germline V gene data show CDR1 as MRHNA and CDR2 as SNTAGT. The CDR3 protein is CASRREPNTGELFF. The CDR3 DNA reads TGTGCCAGCAGGCGGGAGCCGAACACCGGGGAGCTGTTTTTT.

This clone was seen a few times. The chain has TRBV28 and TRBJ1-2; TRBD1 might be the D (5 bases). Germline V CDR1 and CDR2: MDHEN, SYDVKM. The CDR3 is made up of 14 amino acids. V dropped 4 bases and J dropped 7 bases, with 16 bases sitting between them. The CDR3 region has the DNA TGTGCCAGCAGTTCCGGGACCCTCGCGGGTGGCTACACCTTC. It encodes CASSSGTLAGGYTF.

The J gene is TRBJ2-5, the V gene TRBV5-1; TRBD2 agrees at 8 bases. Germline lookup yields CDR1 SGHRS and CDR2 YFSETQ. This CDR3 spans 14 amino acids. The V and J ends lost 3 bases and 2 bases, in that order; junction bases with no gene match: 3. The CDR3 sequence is CASSSGLGQETQYF. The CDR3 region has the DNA TGCGCCAGCAGCTCGGGACTAGGTCAAGAGACCCAGTACTTC.

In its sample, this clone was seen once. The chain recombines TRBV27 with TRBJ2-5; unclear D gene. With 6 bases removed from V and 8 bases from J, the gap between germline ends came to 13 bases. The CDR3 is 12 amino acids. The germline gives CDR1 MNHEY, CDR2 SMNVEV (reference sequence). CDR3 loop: CASRGSERTQYF. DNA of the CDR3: TGTGCCAGCAGGGGGTCGGAGCGAACCCAGTACTTC.

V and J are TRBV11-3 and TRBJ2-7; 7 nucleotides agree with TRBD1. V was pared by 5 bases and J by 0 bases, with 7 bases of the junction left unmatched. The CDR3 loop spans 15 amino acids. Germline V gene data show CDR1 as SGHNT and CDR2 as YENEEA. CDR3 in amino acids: CASSRRGQVSYEQYF. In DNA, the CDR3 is TGTGCCAGCAGCCGACGAGGACAGGTCTCCTACGAGCAGTACTTC.

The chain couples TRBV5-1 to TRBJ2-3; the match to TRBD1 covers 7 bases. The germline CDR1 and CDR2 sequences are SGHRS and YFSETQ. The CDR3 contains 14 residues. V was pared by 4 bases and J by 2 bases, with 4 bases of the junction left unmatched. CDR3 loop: CASSTDRVTDTQYF. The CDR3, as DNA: TGCGCCAGCAGCACTGACAGGGTCACAGATACGCAGTATTTT.